This T cell receptor (beta chain) was identified in a study of blood T cell repertoires in COVID-19. Study background: Samples came from the United States, Italy and Spain, spanning acute and convalescent COVID-19. Sample material is recorded as cDNA or gDNA derived from T cells, B-cell-depleted T cells, or PBMCs.

This clone was detected a few times. V was clipped by 5 bases and J by 2 bases; unmatched bases: 4. CDR1 SNHLY and CDR2 FYNNEI come from the germline V gene. CDR3 length: 14 residues. In the original analysis: Estimation of nucleated cell counts was performed using reference gene primer amplification. Libraries were prepared by immunoSEQ multiplex PCR; TCRdb keeps only in-frame clonotypes and omits some of them. V and J calls and clone size are as listed in that table; D and trimming were resolved from the DNA. The sample lists approximately 280,000 clones; roughly 89% were seen once. The sample taken for sequencing was peripheral blood. The origin of this receptor is a man in his forties with acute or convalescent COVID-19. The chain is built from TRBV2 and TRBJ2-3; 7 bases are shared with TRBD1. CDR3 sequence reads: CASSRQGTTDTQYF. DNA for the CDR3: TGTGCCAGCAGTCGACAGGGAACCACAGATACGCAGTATTTT.